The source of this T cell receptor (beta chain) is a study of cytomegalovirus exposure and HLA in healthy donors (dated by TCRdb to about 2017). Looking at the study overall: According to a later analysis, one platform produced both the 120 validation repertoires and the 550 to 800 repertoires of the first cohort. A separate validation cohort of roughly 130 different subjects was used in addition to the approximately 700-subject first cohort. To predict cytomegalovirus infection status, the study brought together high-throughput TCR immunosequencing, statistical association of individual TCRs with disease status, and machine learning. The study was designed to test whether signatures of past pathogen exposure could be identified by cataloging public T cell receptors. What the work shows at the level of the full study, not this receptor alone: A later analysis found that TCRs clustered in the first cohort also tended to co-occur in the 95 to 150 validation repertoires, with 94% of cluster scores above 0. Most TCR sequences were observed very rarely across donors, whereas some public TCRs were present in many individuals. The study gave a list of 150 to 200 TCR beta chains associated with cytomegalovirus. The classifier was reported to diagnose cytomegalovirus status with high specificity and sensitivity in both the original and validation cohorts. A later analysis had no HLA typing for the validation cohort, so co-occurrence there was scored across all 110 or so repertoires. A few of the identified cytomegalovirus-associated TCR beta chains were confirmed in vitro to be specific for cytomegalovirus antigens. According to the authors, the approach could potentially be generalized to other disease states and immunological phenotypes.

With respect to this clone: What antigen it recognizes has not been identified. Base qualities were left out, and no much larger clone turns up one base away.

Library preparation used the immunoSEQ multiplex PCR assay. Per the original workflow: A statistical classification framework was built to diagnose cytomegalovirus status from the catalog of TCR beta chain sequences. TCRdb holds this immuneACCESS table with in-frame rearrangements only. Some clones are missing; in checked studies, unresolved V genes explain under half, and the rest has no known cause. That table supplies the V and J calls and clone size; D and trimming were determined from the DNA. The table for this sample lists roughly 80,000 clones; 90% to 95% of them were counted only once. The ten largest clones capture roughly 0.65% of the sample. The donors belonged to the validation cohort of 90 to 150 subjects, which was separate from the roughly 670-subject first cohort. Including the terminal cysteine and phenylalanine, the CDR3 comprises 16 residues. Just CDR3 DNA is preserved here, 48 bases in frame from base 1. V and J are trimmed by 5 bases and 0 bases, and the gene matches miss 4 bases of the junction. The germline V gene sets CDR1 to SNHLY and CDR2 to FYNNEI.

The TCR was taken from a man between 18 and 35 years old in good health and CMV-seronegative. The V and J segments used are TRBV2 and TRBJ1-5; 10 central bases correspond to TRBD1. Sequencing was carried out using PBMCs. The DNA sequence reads TGTGCCAGCAGTAAGGACAGGGGGTATAGCAATCAGCCCCAGCATTTT. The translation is CASSKDRGYSNQPQHF.